This T cell receptor (beta chain) was identified during a study of blood T cell repertoires in COVID-19. Among Cohort 3 donors, those recovered had two negative PCRs, clearance, or symptom resolution. TCRdb keeps only in-frame clones here, not all; method: immunoSEQ multiplex PCR. The sample has over 250,000 clones, more than 80% seen once; the top ten hold 0.95% to 1.3%. With 3 bases removed from V and 3 bases from J, the gap between germline ends came to 5 bases. The germline gives CDR1 SGHTA, CDR2 FQGTGA. The CDR3 runs 13 residues. The receptor comes from a woman aged 30 to 39 who had recovered from COVID-19. Sequencing was done on a sample of PBMCs or T cells enriched from blood (not recorded which). The chain has TRBV7-3 and TRBJ1-4; D is perhaps TRBD1 (5 bases). CDR3 nucleotide sequence: TGTGCCAGCAGCTTGACAGCTAATGAAAAACTGTTTTTT. Protein product: CASSLTANEKLFF.